The present TCR beta chain was sequenced within a study of control samples from healthy donors and cancer patients. Some clones are missing from TCRdb's copy, which holds only in-frame ones; the method was immunoSEQ multiplex PCR. The top ten hold around 1.8% of the sample, which has about 130,000 clones, roughly 87% seen once. V shed 4 bases, J shed 13 bases, and the junction held 8 bases outside the gene matches. Germline CDR1 is SGHTA and CDR2 is FQGTGA. The CDR3 consists of 12 residues. Sequencing used blood. The receptor's source is a man aged 18 to 30 in good health. V and J are TRBV7-3 and TRBJ1-1; 8 bases are a match to TRBD1. CDR3 sequence reads: CASSSDREKVFF. As DNA, the CDR3 is TGTGCCAGCAGCTCGGACAGGGAAAAGGTTTTCTTT. Full variable domain (outside the CDR3, taken from reference TRBV7-3 and TRBJ1-1): GAGVSQTPSNKVTEKGKYVELRCDPISGHTALYWYRQSLGQGPEFLIYFQGTGAADDSGLPNDRFFAVRPEGSVSTLKIQRTERGDSAVYLCASSSDREKVFFGQGTRLTVV.